Listed below are T cell receptor beta chains from one sample, sequenced in a study of breast tumors, draining lymph nodes, adjacent tissues. MiXCR, applied by TCRdb to the multiplex PCR reads, yields one record per CDR3 protein. The sample has around 230,000 distinct CDR3 sequences, 30% to 35% seen once. Sequencing was performed on axillary lymph node tissue. The receptors originated from a female donor with breast cancer. Some clones in this sample may be carry-over from other donors' samples. Each CDR3 is given with its conserved first and last residue. Part of the rows lack a size; the others show once, few, many or a class for expanded clones.

clone size	V gene	J gene	CDR3 protein
many	TRBV9	TRBJ2-7	CASSVAADSSYEQYF
.	TRBV7-9	TRBJ2-5	CASSFTSPAYQETQYF
.	TRBV11-2	TRBJ1-4	CASTEGLREKLFF
.	TRBV3-1	TRBJ2-1	CASSPSRGGASSYNEQFF
.	TRBV10-3	TRBJ2-1	CAISEAGGNEQFF
few	TRBV7-9	TRBJ2-3	CACSLGGGTDTQYF
many	TRBV7-2	TRBJ2-7	CASSFGHVYEQYF
many	TRBV24-1	TRBJ2-3	CATSDRRGGADTQYF
.	TRBV24-1	TRBJ1-6	CATSEGFGEFSPLHF
many	TRBV7-6	TRBJ1-6	CASSLIQGSPLHF
many	TRBV10-2	TRBJ2-5	CASSDLLGGGRGETQYF
.	TRBV7-3	TRBJ2-3	CASRYGTTLNTDTQYF
many	TRBV2	TRBJ1-5	CASTRGIQPQHF
many	TRBV7-3	TRBJ2-1	CASSLDLAGAHNEQFF
many	TRBV4-2	TRBJ1-4	CASSQDLPGGVNEKLFF
many	TRBV18	TRBJ2-5	CASSQSGGPETQYF
many	TRBV2	TRBJ1-4	CASSVWTANEKLFF
.	TRBV10-1	TRBJ2-1	CASIEVGPGGAYNEQFF
.	TRBV7-2	TRBJ1-4	CASSLGGGGSTNEKLFF
many	TRBV5-1	TRBJ2-7	CASSLAPGLAEEQYF
many	TRBV5-1	TRBJ2-6	CASSETGLSGANVLTF
few	TRBV9	TRBJ2-1	CASSRHPGLAGGLYNNEQFF
many	TRBV29-1	TRBJ1-2	CSVDHRGDYGYTF
.	TRBV2	TRBJ1-4	CASRQGTEKLFF
many	TRBV11-3	TRBJ2-7	CASSLPGDWPPEQYF
.	TRBV12-3/TRBV12-4	TRBJ1-4	CASSHTTGRSNEKLFF
.	TRBV19	TRBJ1-1	CASSGIRPGFAEAFF